This passage covers 20 T cell receptor beta chains from one sample sequenced in a study of shared clonotypes between healthy human individuals. This table comes from immunoSEQ multiplex PCR, and its TCRdb copy is limited to in-frame clones, with some not included. Of approximately 480,000 clones listed, over 60% are singletons. Sequences were obtained from PBMCs. The receptors were gathered from a woman in her thirties or forties in good health. Some clones in this sample may be carry-over from other donors' samples.

The chain couples TRBV19 to TRBJ1-1, with a weak D call TRBD1 (5 bases). Germline CDR1 reads LNHDA; CDR2 reads SQIVND (reference sequence). V lost 4 bases and J lost 1, with 13 bases in between. This CDR3 comprises 15 residues. The DNA of the CDR3 is TGTGCCAGTAGTACCGGGGCAGATAGGAACACTGAAGCTTTCTTT. Protein product: CASSTGADRNTEAFF.

The chain recombines TRBV30 with TRBJ1-2; the match to TRBD1 covers 8 bases. The CDR3 has 12 residues. Germline loops: CDR1 GTSNPN, CDR2 SVGIG (reference sequence). The V gene end was trimmed by 2 bases and the J gene end by 8 bases; junction bases not matched to a gene: 4. The CDR3 coding sequence is TGTGCCTGGAGTCAGGACAGGGCGGGCTACACCTTC. Amino acids: CAWSQDRAGYTF.

This clone was seen a single time. J is TRBJ2-5 and V is TRBV11-1; maybe TRBD1 (5 bases). The tail of the sequence fits TRBJ2-7 better, so the J call may be wrong. The CDR3 totals 15 residues. Germline V gene lookup returns CDR1 SGHAT and CDR2 FQDESV (reference sequence). Written as DNA, the CDR3 is TGTGCCAGCAGCCCTTCGGGCAGGGTAACCCACGAGCAGTACTTC. Translating gives CASSPSGRVTHEQYF.

Here the CDR3 DNA reads TGTGCCAGCAGCCTACAAGCGGGAACGAACACCGGGGAGCTGTTTTTT. This codes for CASSLQAGTNTGELFF. The V and J genes are TRBV7-6 and TRBJ2-2; 7 nucleotides line up with TRBD2. Germline V gene sequence: CDR1 SGHVS, CDR2 FNYEAQ. The CDR3 contains 16 residues. Unmatched junction bases numbered 6, after V lost 5 bases and J lost 0 bases.

This chain links TRBV19 with TRBJ1-2, with D possibly TRBD1 on 6 matching bases. This CDR3 has 11 residues. V was trimmed by 3 bases and J by 8 bases, leaving 7 bases between them. The germline gives CDR1 LNHDA, CDR2 SQIVND (reference sequence). This CDR3 is CASSIRGGYTF. The CDR3 DNA is TGTGCCAGTAGTATCAGGGGCGGCTACACCTTC.

The gene calls are TRBV14 and TRBJ2-3; D gene unclear. The CDR3 runs 11 residues. CDR1 is SGHDN and CDR2 is FVKESK in the germline V gene. V was shortened by 1 base and J by 8 bases, with 4 bases between the two germline ends. DNA for the CDR3: TGTGCCAGCAGCCAAGTGGGTACGCAGTATTTT. It yields the protein CASSQVGTQYF. The complete variable domain, with remaining parts taken from reference TRBV14 and TRBJ2-3, reads EAGVTQFPSHSVIEKGQTVTLRCDPISGHDNLYWYRRVMGKEIKFLLHFVKESKQDESGMPNNRFLAERTGGTYSTLKVQPAELEDSGVYFCASSQVGTQYFGPGTRLTVL.

Ten or more counts support this clone. The chain uses TRBV5-1 and TRBJ2-7, with TRBD1 matching over 7 bases. Per germline, CDR1 SGHRS and CDR2 YFSETQ. This CDR3 is built from 13 residues. V lost 3 bases and J lost 4; bases outside the gene matches: 4. The CDR3 nucleotides are TGCGCCAGCAGCTCTTCAGGGGGTTACGAGCAGTACTTC. Its translation is CASSSSGGYEQYF.

The chain joins TRBV7-7 to TRBJ2-1, with TRBD2 matching over 11 bases. CDR1 SSHAT and CDR2 FNYEAQ come from the germline V gene (reference sequence). Trimming cost V 0 bases and J 4 bases; bases outside gene matches: 2. The length of the CDR3 is 16 residues. The CDR3 loop reads CASSLALAGGYNEQFF. DNA of the CDR3: TGTGCCAGCAGCTTAGCGCTAGCGGGAGGATACAATGAGCAGTTCTTC.

The gene calls are TRBV11-2 and TRBJ2-1, with TRBD1 identical over 8 bases. Trimming cost V 7 bases and J 4 bases; bases outside gene matches: 6. This CDR3 region has 14 residues. CDR1 SGHAT and CDR2 FQNNGV come from the germline V gene. CDR3 DNA: TGTGCCAGCACAGGGGACAGGTTATACAATGAGCAGTTCTTC. This translates into CASTGDRLYNEQFF.

The genes are TRBV5-1 and TRBJ2-7; a possible D gene is TRBD1 (6 bases). The V gene's germline CDR1 is SGHRS and CDR2 YFSETQ. Trimming shortened V by 0 bases and J by 5 bases, and 12 bases separated the two germline ends. This CDR3 has 14 residues. The CDR3 sequence is CASSLVQGYNEQYF. The CDR3 nucleotides are TGCGCCAGCAGCTTGGTTCAGGGGTACAACGAGCAGTACTTC. The full variable domain, in which reference TRBV5-1 and TRBJ2-7 provide the parts outside the CDR3, is KAGVTQTPRYLIKTRGQQVTLSCSPISGHRSVSWYQQTPGQGLQFLFEYFSETQRNKGNFPGRFSGRQFSNSRSEMNVSTLELGDSALYLCASSLVQGYNEQYFGPGTRLTVT.

Points on this clone: Only one base separates this from a far larger clonotype, so it likely reflects a read error. The chain employs TRBV2 and TRBJ1-5, with D uncertain. Germline CDR1 reads SNHLY; CDR2 reads FYNNEI. The CDR3 has 13 residues. The CDR3 DNA follows: TGTACCAGCAGTGACATTAGCAATCAGCCCCAGCATTTT. It specifies CTSSDISNQPQHF.

This chain uses TRBV28 with TRBJ2-3; possible D gene TRBD2, 6 bases. Trimming removed 6 bases at V and 2 bases at J, with 15 bases between. Germline CDR1 and CDR2: MDHEN and SYDVKM. This CDR3 has 15 residues. In DNA, the CDR3 is TGTGCCAGCAGATTAACTTTAGCGGCCACAGATACGCAGTATTTT. Encoded protein: CASRLTLAATDTQYF.

The chain links TRBV10-3 to TRBJ2-1, with D uncertain. V lost 3 bases and J lost 4, with 1 base in between. This CDR3 spans 11 amino acids. CDR1 is ENHRY and CDR2 is SYGVKD in the germline V gene. The CDR3 nucleotides are TGTGCCATCAGTGATTACAATGAGCAGTTCTTC. This sequence encodes CAISDYNEQFF.

The rearrangement uses TRBV7-9 and TRBJ2-4; D unclear. This CDR3 comprises 14 residues. Germline V gives CDR1 SEHNR, CDR2 FQNEAQ (reference sequence). V shed 7 bases and J shed 0 bases, with 10 bases lying between them. The CDR3 DNA reads TGTGCCAGCACCAATATCCTAGCCAAAAACATTCAGTACTTC. Its translation: CASTNILAKNIQYF.

This rearrangement joins TRBV5-1 to TRBJ2-3, with TRBD2 identical over 9 bases. The CDR3 contains 15 residues. With V trimmed by 2 bases and J by 5 bases, 6 bases remained unmatched. Per germline, CDR1 SGHRS and CDR2 YFSETQ. The DNA for the CDR3 is TGCGCCAGCAGCTTTAGCGGGAGCGGTGGAGATACGCAGTATTTT. Translation: CASSFSGSGGDTQYF. Based on the CDR3 plus reference TRBV5-1 and TRBJ2-3, the full variable domain is KAGVTQTPRYLIKTRGQQVTLSCSPISGHRSVSWYQQTPGQGLQFLFEYFSETQRNKGNFPGRFSGRQFSNSRSEMNVSTLELGDSALYLCASSFSGSGGDTQYFGPGTRLTVL.

The chain combines TRBV19 with TRBJ1-2, with D uncertain. Germline V lookup: CDR1 LNHDA, CDR2 SQIVND (reference sequence). Deletions cut 3 bases from V and 3 bases from J, with 14 bases between. The CDR3 totals 15 residues. Here the CDR3 reads CASSIATRGDYGYTF. For the CDR3, the DNA is TGTGCCAGTAGTATTGCCACACGGGGTGACTATGGCTACACCTTC.

V gene TRBV2 combines with J gene TRBJ1-1; TRBD1 is a possible D gene (6 bases). The CDR3 contains 14 residues. Looked up from germline, CDR1 is SNHLY and CDR2 is FYNNEI. Trimming pared 2 bases from V and 7 bases from J, leaving 14 bases between. The DNA of the CDR3 is TGTGCCAGCAGTGAATACGATGGAGGGGGTGAAGCTTTCTTT. Protein product: CASSEYDGGGEAFF.

Regarding this clone: A single base separates this from a much larger clone, so it may be a read error. The chain employs TRBV5-1 and TRBJ2-5, with 7 bases matching TRBD1. Germline lookup yields CDR1 SGHRS and CDR2 YFSETQ. Trimming at V came to 0 bases and at J to 1 base, leaving 6 bases not matched to a gene. CDR3 length: 16 amino acids. The CDR3 spells CASSLGVTGIQETQYF. The DNA for the CDR3 is TGCGCCAGCAGCTTGGGCGTGACAGGGATCCAAGAGACCCAGTACTTC. Looking up the rest from reference TRBV5-1 and TRBJ2-5 gives the full variable domain: KAGVTQTPRYLIKTRGQQVTLSCSPISGHRSVSWYQQTPGQGLQFLFEYFSETQRNKGNFPGRFSGRQFSNSRSEMNVSTLELGDSALYLCASSLGVTGIQETQYFGPGTRLLVL.

This chain uses TRBV28 with TRBJ2-7, with D perhaps given as TRBD1 or TRBD2 (5 bases each). The CDR3 contains 13 residues. Germline V lookup: CDR1 MDHEN, CDR2 SYDVKM. Trimming shortened V by 5 bases and J by 11 bases, and 19 bases separated the two germline ends. The CDR3 sequence is CASSLSLGPEEYF. DNA of the CDR3: TGTGCCAGCAGTCTCTCCCTGGGACCGGAGGAGTACTTC.

The CDR3 here is CASSAGPQQFNEKLFF. As DNA, the CDR3 is TGCGCCAGCAGCGCAGGCCCTCAGCAGTTTAATGAAAAACTGTTTTTT. The chain employs TRBV4-3 and TRBJ1-4, with unresolved D. The CDR3 is 16 amino acids. V was cut by 5 bases and J by 4 bases, with 17 bases left in between. CDR1 is LGHNA and CDR2 is YSLEER in the germline V gene.